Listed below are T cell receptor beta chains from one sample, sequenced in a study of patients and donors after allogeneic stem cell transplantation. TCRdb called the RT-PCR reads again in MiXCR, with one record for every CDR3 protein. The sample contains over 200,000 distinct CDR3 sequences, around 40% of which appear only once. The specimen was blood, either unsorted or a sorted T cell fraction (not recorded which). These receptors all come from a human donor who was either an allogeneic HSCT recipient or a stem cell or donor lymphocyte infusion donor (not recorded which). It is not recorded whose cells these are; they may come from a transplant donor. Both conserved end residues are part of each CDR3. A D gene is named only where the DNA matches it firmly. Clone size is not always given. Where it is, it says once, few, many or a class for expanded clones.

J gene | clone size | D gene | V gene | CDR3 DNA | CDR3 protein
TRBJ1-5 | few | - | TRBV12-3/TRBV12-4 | TGTGCCAGCAGTTTAAGGCTTAATCAGCCCCAGCATTTT | CASSLRLNQPQHF
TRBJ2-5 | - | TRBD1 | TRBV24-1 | TGTGCCACCAGTGATTCCCTACAGGGGGCTTTCCAAGAGACCCAGTACTTC | CATSDSLQGAFQETQYF
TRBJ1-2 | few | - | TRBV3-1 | TGTGCCAGCAGCCCCGCGGTCAGGCCTTCGGATGGTGGCTACACCTTC | CASSPAVRPSDGGYTF
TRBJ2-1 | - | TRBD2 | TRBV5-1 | TGCGCCAGCAGCTTAGGGACTAGCGACTACAATGAGCAGTTCTTC | CASSLGTSDYNEQFF
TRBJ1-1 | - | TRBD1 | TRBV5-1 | TGCGCCAGCAGCGAAGAGACAGGGGGGACTGAAGCTTTCTTT | CASSEETGGTEAFF
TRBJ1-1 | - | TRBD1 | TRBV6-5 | TGTGCCAGCAGTCCGGACAGGGCCACTGAAGCTTTCTTT | CASSPDRATEAFF
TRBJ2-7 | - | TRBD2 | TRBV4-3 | TGCGCCAGCAGCCAAGATCCGGGACTAGCGGGGTTTGCCTACGAGCAGTACTTC | CASSQDPGLAGFAYEQYF
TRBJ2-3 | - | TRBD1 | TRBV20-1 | TGCAGTGCTAGGGGGACAGGGGTTGTAGGTACGCAGTATTTT | CSARGTGVVGTQYF
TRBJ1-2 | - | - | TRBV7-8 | TGTGCCAGCAGCCCGTCGGGATACTACACCTTC | CASSPSGYYTF
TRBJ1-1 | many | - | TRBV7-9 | TGTGCCAGCAGTTTAGAGGGGAACACTGAAGCTTTCTTT | CASSLEGNTEAFF
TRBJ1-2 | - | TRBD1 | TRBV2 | TGTGCCAGCAGTTTGACAGGGGTCGGTGGCTACACCTTC | CASSLTGVGGYTF
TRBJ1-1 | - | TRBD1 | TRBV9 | TGTGCCACATCACAGGGGGCGCACACTGAAGCTTTCTTT | CATSQGAHTEAFF
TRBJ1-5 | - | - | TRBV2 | TGTGCCAGCAGACAGGGAGCGTGGGGCAATCAGCCCCAGCATTTT | CASRQGAWGNQPQHF
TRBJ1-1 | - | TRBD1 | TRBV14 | TGTGCCAGCAGCCAAGATATGCAGGGGGCGGACACTGAAGCTTTCTTT | CASSQDMQGADTEAFF
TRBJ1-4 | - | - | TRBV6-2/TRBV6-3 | TGTGCCAGCGGCGACAGGAGGTGGGAAAAACTGTTTTTT | CASGDRRWEKLFF
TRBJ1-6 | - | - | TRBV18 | TGTGCCAGCTCACTCCGGGACAATAATAATTCACCCCTCCACTTT | CASSLRDNNNSPLHF
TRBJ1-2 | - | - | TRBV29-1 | TGCAGCGTGAGAACGCCCTACTATGGCTACACCTTC | CSVRTPYYGYTF
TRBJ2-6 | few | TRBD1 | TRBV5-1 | TGCGCCAGCAGCTTGACAGGGGACCCCTCTGGGGCCAACGTCCTGACTTTC | CASSLTGDPSGANVLTF
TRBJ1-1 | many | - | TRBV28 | TGTGCCAGCAGTCGCCGGGACATCGGCCCGGGAGCTTTCTTT | CASSRRDIGPGAFF
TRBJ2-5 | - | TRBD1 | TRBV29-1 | TGCAGCGTTCCAGGGGGATTCCGCCAAGAGACCCAGTACTTC | CSVPGGFRQETQYF
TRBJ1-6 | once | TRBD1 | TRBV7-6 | TGTGCCAGCAGTACACAGGGGGCCTACTCACCCCTCCACTTT | CASSTQGAYSPLHF
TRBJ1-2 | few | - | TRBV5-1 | TGCGCCAGCAGCTTGGACGTCCGTCTGGCCTATGGCTACACCTTC | CASSLDVRLAYGYTF
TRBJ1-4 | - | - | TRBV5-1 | TGCGCCAGCAGCACGGGGGCCTCTAATGAAAAACTGTTTTTT | CASSTGASNEKLFF
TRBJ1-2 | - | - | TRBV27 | TGTGCCAGCAGTTTATCCCACAGGGCAGGAGGAATCTATGGCTACACCTTC | CASSLSHRAGGIYGYTF
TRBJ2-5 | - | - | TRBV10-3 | TGTGCCATCAGTGGGAAGGTAGTGGGAGAGACCCAGTACTTC | CAISGKVVGETQYF
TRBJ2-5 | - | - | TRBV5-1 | TGCGCCAGCAGCTTGGCCGCCGTAGCCAAAGGGATAGAGACCCAGTACTTC | CASSLAAVAKGIETQYF
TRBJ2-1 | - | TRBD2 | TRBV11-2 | TGTGCCAGCAGCCCCCCGGCTAGCGGGGGATCCAATGAGCAGTTCTTC | CASSPPASGGSNEQFF
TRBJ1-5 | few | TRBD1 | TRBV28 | TGTGCCAGCAGTATGACGACAGGGGTGGTTCAGCCCCAGCATTTT | CASSMTTGVVQPQHF
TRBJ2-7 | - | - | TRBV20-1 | TGCAGTGCTAGTGATCCTCCCTCCTACGAGCAGTACTTC | CSASDPPSYEQYF